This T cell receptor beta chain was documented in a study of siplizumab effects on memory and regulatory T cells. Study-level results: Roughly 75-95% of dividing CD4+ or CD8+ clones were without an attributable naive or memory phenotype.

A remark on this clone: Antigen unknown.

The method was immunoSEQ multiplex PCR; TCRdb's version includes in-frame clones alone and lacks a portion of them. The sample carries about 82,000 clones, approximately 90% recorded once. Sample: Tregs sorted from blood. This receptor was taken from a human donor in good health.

For the CDR3, the DNA is TGTGCCAGCAGCCGGTCGTTCAATCAGCCCCAGCATTTT. This encodes CASSRSFNQPQHF. The genes are TRBV7-9 and TRBJ1-5; D unclear. Per the germline V gene, CDR1 is SEHNR and CDR2 is FQNEAQ (reference sequence). V lost 5 bases and J 3 bases, leaving 8 bases between the germline ends. CDR3 size: 13 residues.